This paragraph reports one T cell receptor (beta chain). This sample was included in a study of graft-versus-host responses after intestinal transplantation. Findings and limits, study-wide: Those patients showing graft-donor T cell macrochimerism displayed high graft-versus-host to host-versus-graft clonal ratios in allografts.

CFSE-low proliferating responders, CD3+CD4+ and CD3+CD8+, were sorted post-reaction. This CDR3 has 15 residues. V lost 7 bases and J lost 0; bases outside the gene matches: 8. Germline V lookup: CDR1 MDHEN, CDR2 SYDVKM. Method: immunoSEQ multiplex PCR; TCRdb's copy keeps in-frame clones and lacks some. The table shows about 11,000 clones, with about 33% occurring only once. Specimen: alloreactive CD4+ T cells from a mixed lymphocyte reaction culture, collected before transplantation. Subset in this sample: CFSE-low proliferating T cells sorted from approximately 6-day pre-transplant mixed lymphocyte reaction (GvH or HvG direction). The source is a human patient who was an organ donor for intestinal transplantation. The genes are TRBV28 and TRBJ1-2, with 7 bases aligning to TRBD1. The chain's CDR3 is CASNAGDRSNYGYTF. CDR3 DNA: TGTGCCAGCAACGCCGGGGACAGATCTAACTATGGCTACACCTTC.